These 26 T cell receptor beta chains came from one sample sequenced in a study of T-cell memory formation after mild COVID-19. TCRdb re-called the 5' RACE reads with MiXCR, one entry per CDR3 protein. This sample has 120,000 to 150,000 distinct CDR3 sequences, with about 6.1% found just once. What was sequenced was PBMCs or a T cell subset sorted from them (not recorded which). All receptors come from an adult woman who had mild COVID-19 (a few samples of this study predate the infection). Cell type and time point are not known.

This clonotype was picked up many times. The chain employs TRBV12-3 or TRBV12-4 and TRBJ1-1, with 9 bases fitting TRBD1. The CDR3 length is 14 residues. V lost 5 bases, J lost 6 bases, and 7 bases stayed unmatched. The CDR3 region has the DNA TGTGCCAGCAGTCTACAGGGGGCAATCGCTGAAGCTTTCTTT. Its translation is CASSLQGAIAEAFF.

V gene TRBV6-6 combines with J gene TRBJ1-3; a possible D gene is TRBD1 (6 bases). V lost 7 bases and J 0 bases, leaving 16 bases between the germline ends. Germline-derived CDR1 and CDR2 are MNHNY and SVGAGI (reference sequence). This CDR3 spans 16 amino acids. CDR3 residues: CASNTEQGGSGNTIYF. The CDR3 DNA follows: TGTGCCAGCAATACAGAACAAGGGGGCTCTGGAAACACCATATATTTT.

The chain recombines TRBV20-1 with TRBJ2-3, with 8 positions matching TRBD2. The V gene's germline CDR1 is DFQATT and CDR2 SNEGSKA (reference sequence). V lost 3 bases, J lost 0 bases, and 8 bases stayed unmatched. The CDR3 runs 16 residues. The CDR3 spells CSARKAGGLSTDTQYF. CDR3 DNA sequence: TGCAGTGCTAGGAAGGCGGGGGGTTTGAGCACAGATACGCAGTATTTT.

This clonotype was counted only a few times. The chain recombines TRBV9 with TRBJ2-1; D remains ambiguous. Germline V gene lookup returns CDR1 SGDLS and CDR2 YYNGEE. V lost 4 bases to trimming and J lost 5 bases, with 13 bases between them. CDR3 size: 14 residues. CDR3 nucleotides: TGTGCCAGCAGCCCCTCTACGCGAAACAATGAGCAGTTCTTC. As protein: CASSPSTRNNEQFF.

The V and J genes are TRBV7-7 and TRBJ2-1; 8 bases align to TRBD2. Per the germline V gene, CDR1 is SSHAT and CDR2 is FNYEAQ (reference sequence). V was clipped by 3 bases and J by 9 bases; unmatched bases: 4. The CDR3 runs to 13 residues. The DNA of the CDR3 is TGTGCCAGCAGCTTGACCGGACTAGCTGAGCAGTTCTTC. Translating gives CASSLTGLAEQFF.

At least ten counts were recorded for this clonotype. The chain carries TRBV7-6 and TRBJ2-7; 11 bases line up with TRBD1. The CDR3 totals 15 residues. Germline trimming cut 4 bases from V and 6 bases from J; bases unmatched to any gene: 8. Germline lookup yields CDR1 SGHVS and CDR2 FNYEAQ. As DNA, the CDR3 is TGTGCCAGCAGCTACTCGGGGACAGGGGGGTTCGAGCAGTACTTC. Amino acid sequence: CASSYSGTGGFEQYF.

In this sample, this clonotype turned up a few times. V and J are TRBV5-1 and TRBJ1-1; D remains unclear. V dropped 6 bases and J dropped 1 base, with 10 bases sitting between them. This CDR3 has 13 amino acids. Germline-derived CDR1 and CDR2 are SGHRS and YFSETQ. The CDR3 protein is CASNRDGNTEAFF. CDR3 DNA sequence: TGCGCCAGCAATAGGGATGGGAACACTGAAGCTTTCTTT. The full variable domain, with the rest looked up from reference TRBV5-1 and TRBJ1-1, is KAGVTQTPRYLIKTRGQQVTLSCSPISGHRSVSWYQQTPGQGLQFLFEYFSETQRNKGNFPGRFSGRQFSNSRSEMNVSTLELGDSALYLCASNRDGNTEAFFGQGTRLTVV.

About this clonotype: A junction end diverges from the germline sequence, so it may reflect a read error. This chain uses TRBV14 with TRBJ2-7; 7 bases are shared with TRBD2. CDR1 SGHDN and CDR2 FVKESK come from the germline V gene. The CDR3 has 13 amino acids. The CDR3 DNA follows: TGTGCCAGCAACCCAAGCGGGGTCTACGAGCAGTACTTT. This codes for CASNPSGVYEQYF.

The CDR3 region has the DNA TGTGCCAGCAGTTTCGGGACAGGGTCTGGACAGCCCCAGCATTTT. Protein product: CASSFGTGSGQPQHF. The V call is TRBV12-3 or TRBV12-4, the J call TRBJ1-5, with TRBD1 matching over 9 bases. Unmatched junction bases numbered 7, after V lost 3 bases and J lost 7 bases. CDR3 length: 15 amino acids.

V usage is TRBV18 and J usage is TRBJ2-5; maybe TRBD1 (6 bases). Trimming removed 3 bases from V and 0 bases from J, with 11 bases in between. CDR3 size: 15 residues. Germline V CDR1 and CDR2: KGHSH, LQKENI. The CDR3 DNA is TGTGCCAGCTCACCCATGGACAGCTACCAAGAGACCCAGTACTTC. Protein product: CASSPMDSYQETQYF.

The chain links TRBV18 to TRBJ1-2, with 8 bases identical to TRBD1. The CDR3 extends over 13 amino acids. Germline loops: CDR1 KGHSH, CDR2 LQKENI. Unmatched junction bases numbered 8, after V lost 6 bases and J lost 8 bases. The CDR3 is CASSPTGVEGYTF. The DNA for the CDR3 is TGTGCCAGCTCCCCGACAGGGGTGGAAGGCTACACCTTC.

This clonotype has a handful of counts. J is TRBJ1-5 and V is TRBV12-3 or TRBV12-4, with D tentatively TRBD1 (6 bases). Deletions cut 2 bases from V and 8 bases from J, with 10 bases between. The CDR3 is 13 residues long. The CDR3 reads CASSLSQGKPQHF. The CDR3 nucleotides are TGTGCCAGCAGTTTAAGTCAGGGGAAGCCCCAGCATTTT.

This clonotype has ten or more counts. The chain couples TRBV30 to TRBJ2-1; perhaps TRBD1 as D (5 bases). Germline V lookup: CDR1 GTSNPN, CDR2 SVGIG (reference sequence). The germline V and J ends were trimmed by 0 bases and 5 bases, with 8 bases remaining between them. The CDR3 extends over 13 amino acids. The CDR3 sequence is CAWSVRGDNEQFF. The CDR3 DNA sequence: TGTGCCTGGAGTGTAAGGGGTGACAATGAGCAGTTCTTC.

In its sample, this clonotype was seen many times. V is TRBV12-3 or TRBV12-4 and J is TRBJ2-1, with 7 bases fitting TRBD2. Germline trimming cut 1 base from V and 5 bases from J; bases unmatched to any gene: 5. CDR3 length: 15 amino acids. The CDR3 loop reads CASSLGLAVNNEQFF. CDR3 DNA: TGTGCCAGCAGTTTAGGACTAGCCGTGAACAATGAGCAGTTCTTC.

This clonotype was seen ten or more times. The chain couples TRBV7-2 to TRBJ2-1, with TRBD2 identical over 8 bases. Germline V CDR1 and CDR2: SGHTA, FQGNSA. The CDR3 consists of 17 residues. Trimming took 4 bases from V and 9 from J; bases not matched to a gene: 17. The CDR3 coding sequence is TGTGCCAGCAGCTACGAGGGGGGCGGGACTAGTCTCGGTGAGCAGTTCTTC. It translates to CASSYEGGGTSLGEQFF.

This clonotype was recorded a few times. The CDR3 protein is CASRSASGRAYNEQFF. The CDR3 bases are TGTGCCAGTAGATCCGCTAGCGGGAGGGCCTACAATGAGCAGTTCTTC. The V call is TRBV19, the J call TRBJ2-1; 12 nucleotides align to TRBD2. CDR3 size: 16 residues. After removal of 6 bases from V and 2 bases from J, the junction contained 5 bases not matched to a gene. The germline gives CDR1 LNHDA, CDR2 SQIVND (reference sequence).

This clonotype has ten or more counts. The V gene is TRBV7-9, the J gene TRBJ1-2; 9 positions agree with TRBD1. The V gene's germline CDR1 is SEHNR and CDR2 FQNEAQ (reference sequence). V lost 5 bases, J lost 4 bases, and 8 bases stayed unmatched. The CDR3 length is 15 residues. CDR3 nucleotides: TGTGCCAGCAGCGCCCGGACAGGGGATTTCTATGGCTACACCTTC. It translates to CASSARTGDFYGYTF.

This clonotype occurred a few times. The V gene is TRBV5-5, the J gene TRBJ2-1; D gene uncertain. The CDR3 is 16 residues long. Trimming took 0 bases from V and 4 from J, leaving 14 bases between them. Germline V gene lookup returns CDR1 SGHKS and CDR2 YYEKEE (reference sequence). CDR3 nucleotides: TGTGCCAGCAGCTTGGAACCCCGGACGCGATACAATGAGCAGTTCTTC. As protein: CASSLEPRTRYNEQFF. Variable domain in full (rest from reference TRBV5-5 and TRBJ2-1): DAGVTQSPTHLIKTRGQQVTLRCSPISGHKSVSWYQQVLGQGPQFIFQYYEKEERGRGNFPDRFSARQFPNYSSELNVNALLLGDSALYLCASSLEPRTRYNEQFFGPGTRLTVL.

This clonotype was recorded at least ten times. This chain links TRBV5-1 with TRBJ2-7; D remains unclear. V gave up 3 bases and J gave up 5 bases, with 15 bases separating them. Germline-derived CDR1 and CDR2 are SGHRS and YFSETQ. The CDR3 loop spans 14 amino acids. CDR3 region: CASSSGTSADEQYF. Written as DNA, the CDR3 is TGCGCCAGCAGCTCCGGAACATCCGCGGACGAGCAGTACTTC.

This clonotype showed up many times. The chain carries TRBV5-5 and TRBJ2-5, with D perhaps given as TRBD1 or TRBD2 (5 bases each). The CDR3 is 15 residues long. Trimming pared 4 bases from V and 5 bases from J, leaving 18 bases between. The germline V gene has CDR1 SGHKS and CDR2 YYEKEE (reference sequence). The CDR3 here is CASSVVGGGDETQYF. In DNA form, the CDR3 reads TGTGCCAGCAGCGTGGTTGGGGGTGGTGATGAGACCCAGTACTTC.

The chain employs TRBV29-1 and TRBJ2-2; 8 nucleotides match TRBD1. The CDR3 extends over 15 amino acids. V dropped 4 bases and J dropped 4; count of bases not matched to a gene: 8. The germline V gene encodes CDR1 SQVTM and CDR2 ANQGSEA. The CDR3 protein is CSVAWGTGSTGELFF. The CDR3 DNA follows: TGCAGCGTTGCCTGGGGGACAGGATCCACCGGGGAGCTGTTTTTT.

V is TRBV5-1 and J is TRBJ2-1, with a tentative D call TRBD1 (5 bases). Trimming stripped 4 bases from V and 0 bases from J, with 11 bases between. This CDR3 contains 15 residues. In germline, CDR1 is SGHRS, CDR2 YFSETQ. The CDR3 nucleotides read TGCGCCAGCAGCAGGGGTGGGATCTCCTACAATGAGCAGTTCTTC. Amino acid sequence: CASSRGGISYNEQFF.

The gene calls are TRBV19 and TRBJ1-1; the D is unclear. V lost 6 bases to trimming and J lost 0 bases, with 8 bases between them. From germline, CDR1 is LNHDA and CDR2 SQIVND (reference sequence). The CDR3 is 13 amino acids. CDR3 sequence reads: CASRPPMNTEAFF. As DNA, the CDR3 is TGTGCCAGTAGACCCCCGATGAACACTGAAGCTTTCTTT.

This clonotype was counted many times. V gene TRBV14 combines with J gene TRBJ1-6, with a tentative D call TRBD1 (5 bases). V was clipped by 0 bases and J by 7 bases, with 10 bases between them. CDR1 is SGHDN, CDR2 FVKESK, per germline. The CDR3 totals 15 residues. CDR3 in amino acids: CASSQDRGKNSPLHF. The CDR3 DNA follows: TGTGCCAGCAGCCAAGACCGGGGGAAAAATTCACCCCTCCACTTT.

This clonotype was recorded many times. V is TRBV30 and J is TRBJ2-1; D possibly corresponds to TRBD2 (5 bases). This CDR3 has 14 residues. Trimming cost V 4 bases and J 7 bases, with 17 bases left between them. Germline CDR1 and CDR2: GTSNPN and SVGIG (reference sequence). CDR3 sequence reads: CAWTLVAVGNEQFF. CDR3 nucleotides: TGTGCCTGGACACTAGTGGCGGTGGGGAATGAGCAGTTCTTC.

This clonotype occurred many times. The chain couples TRBV7-2 to TRBJ2-1; TRBD2 aligns across 15 bases. Germline assignment: CDR1 SGHTA and CDR2 FQGNSA. V dropped 5 bases and J dropped 8; count of bases not matched to a gene: 7. The CDR3 runs to 16 residues. This CDR3 is CASSPRGLAGGDEQFF. The CDR3 DNA reads as TGTGCCAGCAGCCCCCGGGGACTAGCGGGAGGTGATGAGCAGTTCTTC.